These 10 T cell receptor beta chains originate from one sample sequenced in a study of blood T cell repertoires in COVID-19. The method was immunoSEQ multiplex PCR; TCRdb's version includes in-frame clones alone and lacks a portion of them. The sample consists of about 70,000 clones, approximately 85% of them appearing once. Sequencing was done on a sample of peripheral blood. The receptors were gathered from a woman at least 80 years old with active or convalescent COVID-19.

CDR3 sequence reads: CASSWGGLITDTQYF. DNA for the CDR3: TGCGCCAGCAGCTGGGGGGGCCTCATCACAGATACGCAGTATTTT. V gene TRBV5-1 combines with J gene TRBJ2-3; perhaps TRBD2 as D (7 bases). The CDR3 is 15 residues long. Trimming left V 3 bases short and J 2 bases short, with 13 bases between. CDR1 is SGHRS and CDR2 is YFSETQ in the germline V gene.

V and J are TRBV7-2 and TRBJ2-3; possibly TRBD1 for D (5 bases). V dropped 3 bases and J dropped 1 base, with 8 bases sitting between them. Germline assignment: CDR1 SGHTA and CDR2 FQGNSA. The CDR3 totals 14 residues. The CDR3 region is CASSFGRGTDTQYF. CDR3 in DNA: TGTGCCAGCAGCTTCGGCAGGGGCACAGATACGCAGTATTTT.

The chain combines TRBV24-1 with TRBJ1-5; the match to TRBD1 covers 7 bases. The CDR3 length is 16 residues. The germline CDR1 and CDR2 sequences are KGHDR and SFDVKD. V was clipped by 9 bases and J by 2 bases; unmatched bases: 12. The CDR3 DNA is TGTGCCACCGGGGACGGACAGGTCACGGGCAATCAGCCCCAGCATTTT. As protein: CATGDGQVTGNQPQHF.

The CDR3, as DNA: TGTGCCAGCAGCTTATTTCAGGGGGCGAACTATGGCTACACCTTC. Amino acid sequence: CASSLFQGANYGYTF. The chain joins TRBV7-2 to TRBJ1-2; 8 nucleotides align to TRBD1. CDR1 and CDR2 (germline): SGHTA, FQGNSA. Losses at the gene ends were 2 bases for V and 2 bases for J; bases not matched to a gene: 4. The length of the CDR3 is 15 residues.

V gene TRBV5-6 combines with J gene TRBJ2-3; 10 positions agree with TRBD2. The length of the CDR3 is 16 residues. V dropped 0 bases and J dropped 2; count of bases not matched to a gene: 3. Germline lookup yields CDR1 SGHDT and CDR2 YYEEEE. The CDR3 sequence is CASSLERGGTTDTQYF. The CDR3 bases are TGTGCCAGCAGCTTGGAGCGGGGGGGCACCACAGATACGCAGTATTTT.

The J gene is TRBJ2-5, the V gene TRBV15; no clear D gene. CDR1 is LNHNV and CDR2 is YYDKDF in the germline V gene (reference sequence). The CDR3 extends over 14 amino acids. V gave up 0 bases and J gave up 4 bases, with 9 bases separating them. The CDR3: CATSRDTTPETQYF. CDR3 DNA: TGTGCCACCAGCAGAGATACTACACCAGAGACCCAGTACTTC.

This clone was detected only once. The chain uses TRBV7-6 and TRBJ2-3; possible D gene TRBD2, 6 bases. This CDR3 spans 16 amino acids. V was trimmed by 2 bases and J by 0 bases, leaving 12 bases between them. CDR1 SGHVS and CDR2 FNYEAQ come from the germline V gene. The CDR3 DNA reads as TGTGCCAGCAGCTTATACGAGGGACTTAGCACAGATACGCAGTATTTT. It is translated as CASSLYEGLSTDTQYF.

This clone was detected a few times. The rearrangement links TRBV28 to TRBJ1-5, with a tentative D call TRBD1 (5 bases). The CDR3 contains 16 residues. Germline CDR1 and CDR2: MDHEN and SYDVKM. V gave up 3 bases and J gave up 7 bases, with 19 bases separating them. The CDR3 DNA reads TGTGCCAGCAGTTTCCCCCAAGGTCAGGGCCGGCAGCCCCAGCATTTT. It is translated as CASSFPQGQGRQPQHF.

This chain uses TRBV6-2 or TRBV6-3 with TRBJ2-3, with D perhaps matching TRBD2 (6 bases). The CDR3 loop spans 14 amino acids. Trimming left V 5 bases short and J 2 bases short, with 11 bases between. Per germline, CDR1 MNHEY and CDR2 SVGEGT. The CDR3, as DNA: TGTGCCAGCAGTCCGGGAGAAGTCACAGATACGCAGTATTTT. This codes for CASSPGEVTDTQYF.

The rearrangement joins TRBV23-1 to TRBJ2-7, with 7 bases fitting TRBD1. TRBV23-1 counts as an open reading frame of uncertain function. CDR3 size: 12 residues. J lost 3 bases, V lost 8 bases, and 4 bases had no gene match. The CDR3 is CASGDRYYEQYF. In DNA, the CDR3 is TGCGCCAGCGGGGACAGATACTACGAGCAGTACTTC.